This T cell receptor (beta chain) was retrieved from a study of blood T cell repertoires in COVID-19. As for the study in general: Acute-phase and convalescent COVID-19 samples originated in the United States, Italy and Spain.

Methods used by the authors: The assay estimated nucleated cells by amplifying reference gene primers. Some clones are missing from TCRdb's copy, which holds only in-frame ones; the method was immunoSEQ multiplex PCR. D and trimming come from the DNA, and the V and J calls and clone size come from that table. Among a few hundred thousand clones listed, about 89% were seen once. This CDR3 has 13 amino acids. Germline assignment: CDR1 SGHKS and CDR2 YYEKEE (reference sequence). V was pared by 4 bases and J by 3 bases, with 10 bases between. Sequencing was performed on PBMCs or T cells enriched from blood (not recorded which). The source is a woman in her thirties or forties who had been exposed to COVID-19. The genes are TRBV5-5 and TRBJ1-1, with D maybe TRBD1 (6 bases). As DNA, the CDR3 is TGTGCCAGCAGCGCCTACAGGGACACTGAAGCTTTCTTT. Translation: CASSAYRDTEAFF.